This TCR beta chain was identified during a study of blood T cell repertoires in COVID-19. The data were produced by immunoSEQ multiplex PCR, yet TCRdb's version contains in-frame clones alone and is incomplete. The data contain fewer than 350,000 clones, 88% of them singletons. Germline V CDR1 and CDR2: LGHNA, YSLEER. V dropped 5 bases and J dropped 2 bases, with 14 bases sitting between them. The CDR3 runs to 15 residues. The sequenced sample was peripheral blood. This chain joins TRBV4-3 and TRBJ2-3; a possible D gene is TRBD2 (6 bases). This TCR was sampled from a woman under 40 with COVID-19, enrolled during active disease. For the CDR3, the DNA is TGCGCCAGCAGCTACTCCTGGGAGGACACAGATACGCAGTATTTT. Its protein product is CASSYSWEDTDTQYF.